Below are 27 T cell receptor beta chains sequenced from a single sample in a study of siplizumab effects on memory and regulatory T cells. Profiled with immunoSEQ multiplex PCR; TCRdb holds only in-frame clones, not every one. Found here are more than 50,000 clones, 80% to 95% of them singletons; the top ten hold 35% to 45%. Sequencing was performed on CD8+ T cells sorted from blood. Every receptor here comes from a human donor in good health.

CDR3 nucleotide sequence: TGCGCCAGCAGCTTCTCAGGCTCCTACGAGCAGTACTTC. Translating gives CASSFSGSYEQYF. This chain joins TRBV5-1 and TRBJ2-7; D not resolved. Germline assignment: CDR1 SGHRS and CDR2 YFSETQ. The V gene lost 2 bases and the J gene lost 0 bases, with 6 bases spanning the gap. This CDR3 contains 13 residues.

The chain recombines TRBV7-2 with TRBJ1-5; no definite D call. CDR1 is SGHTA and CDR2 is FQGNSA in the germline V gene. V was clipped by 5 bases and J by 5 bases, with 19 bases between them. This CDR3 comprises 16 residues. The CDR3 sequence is CASSLDGPRVDQPQHF. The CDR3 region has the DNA TGTGCCAGCAGCCTGGACGGACCGCGTGTGGATCAGCCCCAGCATTTT.

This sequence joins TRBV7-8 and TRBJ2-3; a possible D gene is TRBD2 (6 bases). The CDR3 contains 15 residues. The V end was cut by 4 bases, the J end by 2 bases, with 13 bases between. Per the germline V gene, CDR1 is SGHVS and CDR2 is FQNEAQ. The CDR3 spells CASSSFGGDTDTQYF. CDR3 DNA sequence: TGTGCCAGCAGCTCCTTCGGCGGGGACACAGATACGCAGTATTTT.

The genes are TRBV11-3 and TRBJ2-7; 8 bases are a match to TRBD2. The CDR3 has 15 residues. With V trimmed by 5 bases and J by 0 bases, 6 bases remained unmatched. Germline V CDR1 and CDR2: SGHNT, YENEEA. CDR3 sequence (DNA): TGTGCCAGCAGCCCCGGACTAGCAGACTCCTACGAGCAGTACTTC. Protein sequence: CASSPGLADSYEQYF.

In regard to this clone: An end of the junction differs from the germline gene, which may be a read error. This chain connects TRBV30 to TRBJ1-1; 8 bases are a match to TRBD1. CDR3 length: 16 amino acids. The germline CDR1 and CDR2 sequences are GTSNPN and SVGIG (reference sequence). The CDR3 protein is CARSKILIGQGLRAFF. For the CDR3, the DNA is TGTGCCCGGAGTAAAATCCTAATAGGACAGGGTCTTCGGGCTTTCTTT.

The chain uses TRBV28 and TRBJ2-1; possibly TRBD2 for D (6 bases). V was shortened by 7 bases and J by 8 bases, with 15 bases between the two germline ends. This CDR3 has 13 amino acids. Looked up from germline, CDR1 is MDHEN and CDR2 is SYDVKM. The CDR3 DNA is TGTGCCAGCACCCCCCCGCGGGGTGATGAGCAGTTCTTC. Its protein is CASTPPRGDEQFF.

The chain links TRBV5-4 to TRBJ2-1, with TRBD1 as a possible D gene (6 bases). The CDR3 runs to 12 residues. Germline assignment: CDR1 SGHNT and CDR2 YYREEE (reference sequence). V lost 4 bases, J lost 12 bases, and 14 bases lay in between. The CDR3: CASSIQGPRQFF. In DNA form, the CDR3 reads TGTGCCAGCAGCATACAGGGTCCTAGGCAGTTCTTC.

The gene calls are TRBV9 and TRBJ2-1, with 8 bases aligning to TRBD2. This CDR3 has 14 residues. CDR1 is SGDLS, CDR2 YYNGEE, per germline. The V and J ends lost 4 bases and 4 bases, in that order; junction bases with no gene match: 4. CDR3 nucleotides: TGTGCCAGCAGCACCCGGGAGGGGTACAATGAGCAGTTCTTC. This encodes CASSTREGYNEQFF.

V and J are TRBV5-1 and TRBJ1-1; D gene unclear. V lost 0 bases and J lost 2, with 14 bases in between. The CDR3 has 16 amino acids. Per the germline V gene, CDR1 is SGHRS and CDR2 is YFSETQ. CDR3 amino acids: CASSLEVSGTNTEAFF. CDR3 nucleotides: TGCGCCAGCAGCTTGGAGGTCTCAGGAACTAACACTGAAGCTTTCTTT.

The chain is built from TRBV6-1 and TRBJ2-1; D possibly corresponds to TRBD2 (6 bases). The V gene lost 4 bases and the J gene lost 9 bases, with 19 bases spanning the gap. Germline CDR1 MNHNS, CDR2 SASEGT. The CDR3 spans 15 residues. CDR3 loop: CASSVTGEELREQFF. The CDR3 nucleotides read TGTGCCAGCAGTGTAACGGGAGAAGAGTTGCGTGAGCAGTTCTTC.

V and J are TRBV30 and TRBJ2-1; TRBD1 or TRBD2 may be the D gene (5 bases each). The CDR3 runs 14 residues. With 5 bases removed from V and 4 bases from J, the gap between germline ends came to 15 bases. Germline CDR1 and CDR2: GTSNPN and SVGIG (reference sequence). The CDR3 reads CAWAQGPMYNEQFF. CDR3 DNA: TGTGCCTGGGCCCAGGGACCGATGTACAATGAGCAGTTCTTC.

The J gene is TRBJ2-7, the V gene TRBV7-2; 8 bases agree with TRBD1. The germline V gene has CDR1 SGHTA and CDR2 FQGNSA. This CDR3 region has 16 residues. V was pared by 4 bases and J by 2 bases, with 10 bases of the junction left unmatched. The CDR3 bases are TGTGCCAGCAGCTCTGAATGGGACAGGCGGGCCTACGAGCAGTACTTC. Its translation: CASSSEWDRRAYEQYF.

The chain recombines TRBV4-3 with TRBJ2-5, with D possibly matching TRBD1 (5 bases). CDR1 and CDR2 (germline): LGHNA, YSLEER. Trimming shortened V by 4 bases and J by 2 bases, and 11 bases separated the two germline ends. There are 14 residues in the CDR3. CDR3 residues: CASSPNRKQETQYF. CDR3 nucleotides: TGCGCCAGCAGCCCAAACAGGAAACAAGAGACCCAGTACTTC.

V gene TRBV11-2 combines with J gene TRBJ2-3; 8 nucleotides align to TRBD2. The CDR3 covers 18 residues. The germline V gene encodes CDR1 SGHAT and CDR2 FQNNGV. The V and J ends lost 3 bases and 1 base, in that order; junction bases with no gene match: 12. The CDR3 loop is CASSLGLAGPWGTDTQYF. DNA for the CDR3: TGTGCCAGCAGCTTGGGCCTAGCGGGCCCCTGGGGCACAGATACGCAGTATTTT.

CDR3 in DNA: TGTGCCAGCAGTTTGACGGGGAATCAGCCCCAGCATTTT. Protein product: CASSLTGNQPQHF. The genes are TRBV28 and TRBJ1-5; unclear D gene. The CDR3 loop spans 13 amino acids. Trimming took 3 bases from V and 4 from J, leaving 7 bases between them. CDR1 is MDHEN, CDR2 SYDVKM, per germline.

CDR3 amino acids: CASNSKEATSYNEQFF. CDR3 sequence (DNA): TGCGCCAGCAACTCTAAGGAGGCCACCTCCTACAATGAGCAGTTCTTC. This rearrangement joins TRBV5-1 to TRBJ2-1; D is possibly TRBD2 (5 bases). Germline CDR1 and CDR2: SGHRS and YFSETQ. V was cut by 6 bases and J by 0 bases, with 16 bases left in between. This CDR3 is 16 amino acids long.

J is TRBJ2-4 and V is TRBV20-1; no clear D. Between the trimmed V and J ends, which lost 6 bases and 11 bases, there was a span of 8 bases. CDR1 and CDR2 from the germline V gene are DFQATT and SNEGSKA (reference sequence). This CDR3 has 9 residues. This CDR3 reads CSADQFQYF. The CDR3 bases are TGCAGTGCGGACCAATTTCAGTACTTC.

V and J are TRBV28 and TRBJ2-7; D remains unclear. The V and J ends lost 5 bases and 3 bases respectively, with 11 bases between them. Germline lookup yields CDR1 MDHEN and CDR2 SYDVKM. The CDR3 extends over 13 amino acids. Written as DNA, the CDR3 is TGTGCCAGCAGTCCCAGCTCTAGCTACGAGCAGTACTTC. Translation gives CASSPSSSYEQYF.

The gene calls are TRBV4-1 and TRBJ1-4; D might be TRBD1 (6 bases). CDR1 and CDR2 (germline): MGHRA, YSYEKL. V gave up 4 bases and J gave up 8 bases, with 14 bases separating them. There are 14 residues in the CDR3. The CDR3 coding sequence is TGCGCCAGCAGCCGCACCGGGGGGCAGGAAAAACTGTTTTTT. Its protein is CASSRTGGQEKLFF.

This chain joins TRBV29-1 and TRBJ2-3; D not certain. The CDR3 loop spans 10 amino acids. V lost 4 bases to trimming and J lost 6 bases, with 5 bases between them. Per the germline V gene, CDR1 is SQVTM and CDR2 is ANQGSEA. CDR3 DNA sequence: TGCAGCGTTGTGGGGGATACGCAGTATTTT. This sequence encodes CSVVGDTQYF.

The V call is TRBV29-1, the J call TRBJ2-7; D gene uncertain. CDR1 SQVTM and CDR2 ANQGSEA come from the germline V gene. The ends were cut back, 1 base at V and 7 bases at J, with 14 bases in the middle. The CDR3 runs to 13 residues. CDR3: CSVEGVLVGEQYF. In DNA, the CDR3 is TGCAGCGTTGAAGGCGTCCTAGTGGGGGAGCAGTACTTC.

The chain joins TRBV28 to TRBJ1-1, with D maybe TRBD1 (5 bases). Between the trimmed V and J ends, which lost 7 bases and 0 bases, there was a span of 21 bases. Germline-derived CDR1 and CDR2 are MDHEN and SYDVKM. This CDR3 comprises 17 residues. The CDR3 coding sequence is TGTGCCAGCAACAAACGAGGGGCAGGCCTAATGAACACTGAAGCTTTCTTT. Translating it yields CASNKRGAGLMNTEAFF.

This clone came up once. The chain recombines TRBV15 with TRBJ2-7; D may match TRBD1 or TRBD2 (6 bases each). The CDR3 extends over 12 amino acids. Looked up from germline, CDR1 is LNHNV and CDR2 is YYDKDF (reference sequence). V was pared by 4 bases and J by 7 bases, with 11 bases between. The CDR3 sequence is CATSTRGGEQYF. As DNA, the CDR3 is TGTGCCACCAGCACGCGAGGGGGGGAGCAGTACTTC.

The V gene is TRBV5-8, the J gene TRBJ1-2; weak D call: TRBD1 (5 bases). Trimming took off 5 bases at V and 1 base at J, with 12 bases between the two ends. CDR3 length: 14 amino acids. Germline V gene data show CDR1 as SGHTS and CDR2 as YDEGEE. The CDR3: CASSIPGRNYGYTF. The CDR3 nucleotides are TGTGCCAGCAGTATCCCGGGACGTAACTATGGCTACACCTTC.

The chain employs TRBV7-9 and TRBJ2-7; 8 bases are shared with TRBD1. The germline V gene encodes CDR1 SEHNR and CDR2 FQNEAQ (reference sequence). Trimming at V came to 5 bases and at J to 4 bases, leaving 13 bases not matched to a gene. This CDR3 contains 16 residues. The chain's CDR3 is CASSPRSGDRLYEQYF. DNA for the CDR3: TGTGCCAGCAGCCCAAGGTCAGGGGACAGGCTTTACGAGCAGTACTTC.

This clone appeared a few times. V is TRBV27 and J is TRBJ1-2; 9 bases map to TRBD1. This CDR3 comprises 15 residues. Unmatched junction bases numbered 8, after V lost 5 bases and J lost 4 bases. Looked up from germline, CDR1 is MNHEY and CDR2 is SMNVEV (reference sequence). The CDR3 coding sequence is TGTGCCAGCAGTATGGGACAGGGCCAAATCTATGGCTACACCTTC. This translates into CASSMGQGQIYGYTF.

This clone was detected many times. In DNA form, the CDR3 reads TGCGCCAGCAGCCCGACCTTGACTAGCGGGAGGGCAGATACGCAGTATTTT. It translates to CASSPTLTSGRADTQYF. The V call is TRBV4-1, the J call TRBJ2-3, with TRBD2 matching over 14 bases. The CDR3 has 17 residues. CDR1 MGHRA and CDR2 YSYEKL come from the germline V gene. V shed 4 bases and J 4 bases; nucleotides not matched to a gene: 7.